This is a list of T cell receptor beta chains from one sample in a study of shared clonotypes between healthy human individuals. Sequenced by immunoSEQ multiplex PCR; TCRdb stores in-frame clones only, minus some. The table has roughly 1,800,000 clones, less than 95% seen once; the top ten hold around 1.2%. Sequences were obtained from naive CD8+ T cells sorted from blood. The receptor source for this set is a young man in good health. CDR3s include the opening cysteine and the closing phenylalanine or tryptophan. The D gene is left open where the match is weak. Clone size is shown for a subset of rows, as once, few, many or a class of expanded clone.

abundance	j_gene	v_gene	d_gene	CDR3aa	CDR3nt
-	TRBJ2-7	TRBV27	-	CASSSGSAFPYEQYF	TGTGCCAGCAGTTCCGGGTCAGCTTTTCCCTACGAGCAGTACTTC
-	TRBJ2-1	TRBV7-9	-	CASSMVLGPYNEQFF	TGTGCCAGCAGCATGGTCCTTGGGCCCTACAATGAGCAGTTCTTC
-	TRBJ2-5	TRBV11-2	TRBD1	CASSFPSTGIAQETQYF	TGTGCCAGCAGCTTCCCATCGACAGGGATTGCCCAAGAGACCCAGTACTTC
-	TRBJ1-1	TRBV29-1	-	CSVVRQGIRNTEAFF	TGCAGCGTTGTTCGGCAGGGCATTAGGAACACTGAAGCTTTCTTT
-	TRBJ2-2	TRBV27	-	CASSLSSSGTGELFF	TGTGCCAGCAGTTTATCTAGTTCGGGCACCGGGGAGCTGTTTTTT
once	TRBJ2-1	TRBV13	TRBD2	CASSFRTSLVVNEQFF	TGTGCCAGCAGCTTCAGGACTAGCCTGGTGGTCAATGAGCAGTTCTTC
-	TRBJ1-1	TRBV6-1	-	CASAPSYTEAFF	TGTGCCAGCGCCCCGTCGTACACTGAAGCTTTCTTT
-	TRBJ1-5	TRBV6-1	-	CASTPGLQPQHF	TGTGCCAGCACTCCGGGGTTACAGCCCCAGCATTTT
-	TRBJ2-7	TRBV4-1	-	CASSPGQKYEQYF	TGCGCCAGCAGCCCCGGACAGAAATACGAGCAGTACTTC
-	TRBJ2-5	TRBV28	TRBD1	CATEFSYRGETQYF	TGTGCCACCGAGTTTTCCTACAGGGGGGAGACCCAGTACTTC
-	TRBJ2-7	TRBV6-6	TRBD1	CASSYEHRDRDEQYF	TGTGCCAGCAGTTACGAACACCGGGACAGAGACGAGCAGTACTTC
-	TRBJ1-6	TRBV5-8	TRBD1	CASSWGQGDNSPLHF	TGTGCCAGCAGCTGGGGACAGGGAGATAATTCACCCCTCCACTTT
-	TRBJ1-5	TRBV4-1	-	CASSQESGAYQPQHF	TGCGCCAGCAGCCAAGAGTCAGGGGCGTACCAGCCCCAGCATTTT
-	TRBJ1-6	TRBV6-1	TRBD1	CASSEWGQGANSPLHF	TGTGCCAGCAGTGAATGGGGACAGGGGGCTAATTCACCCCTCCACTTT
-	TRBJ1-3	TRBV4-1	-	CASSQESGTGNTIYF	TGCGCCAGCAGCCAAGAATCGGGAACTGGAAACACCATATATTTT
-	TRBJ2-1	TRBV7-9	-	CASSPGTSYNEQFF	TGTGCCAGCAGTCCCGGGACCTCCTACAATGAGCAGTTCTTC